This T cell receptor (beta chain) was identified in a study of post-analysis software for immune sequencing data. Study overall: Relapsing-remitting, secondary progressive and progressive-relapsing courses of multiple sclerosis were included.

As concerns this clonotype: Its antigen is as yet unknown.

Sequencing libraries made from TCR beta cDNA carried unique molecular identifiers. With roughly 0.85 to 11 million T cells as the source, 400,000 to 550,000 cDNA molecules resulted. MiXCR was run by TCRdb on the PCR reads, yielding one entry per CDR3 protein. Of 650,000 to 850,000 distinct CDR3 sequences in the sample, approximately 57% were seen once. General study points: Strong co-clustering by F measure was seen for same-batch samples. Comparison with controls showed significantly lower normalized Chao1 diversity in multiple sclerosis patients.

Sequencing input: blood. The receptor was isolated from a girl under 18 with multiple sclerosis.

CDR3 residues: CSVEENSRTSRTDTQYF. The CDR3 nucleotides read TGCAGCGTTGAAGAAAATTCCAGGACTAGCCGCACAGATACGCAGTATTTT. This sequence joins TRBV29-1 and TRBJ2-3; 8 bases match TRBD2. V dropped 0 bases and J dropped 1; count of bases not matched to a gene: 9. Germline V CDR1 and CDR2: SQVTM, ANQGSEA. The length of the CDR3 is 17 residues.